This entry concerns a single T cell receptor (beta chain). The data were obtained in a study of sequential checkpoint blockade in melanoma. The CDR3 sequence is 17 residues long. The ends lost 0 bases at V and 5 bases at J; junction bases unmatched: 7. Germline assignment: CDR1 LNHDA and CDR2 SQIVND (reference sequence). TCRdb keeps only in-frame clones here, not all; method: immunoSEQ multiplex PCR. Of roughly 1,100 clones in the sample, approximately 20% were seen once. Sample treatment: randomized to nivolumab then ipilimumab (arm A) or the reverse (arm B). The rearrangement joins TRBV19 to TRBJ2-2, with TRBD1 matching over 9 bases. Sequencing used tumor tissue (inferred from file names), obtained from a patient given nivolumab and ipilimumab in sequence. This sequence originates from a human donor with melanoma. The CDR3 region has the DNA TGTGCCAGTAGTATAGATCAGGGGACAGGGTTTACCGGGGAGCTGTTTTTT. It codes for CASSIDQGTGFTGELFF.